The 28 T cell receptor beta chains listed next were all sequenced from one sample in a study of T cells in Graves' hyperthyroidism and ophthalmopathy. Amplification of TCR beta CDR3 regions was performed using RNA transcripts as template. The TCR CDR3 was amplified in a first-round RT-PCR using the HTBI primer set. TCRdb re-analysed the multiplex PCR reads in MiXCR, keeping a single row per CDR3 protein. The sample consists of about 700,000 distinct CDR3 sequences, roughly 46% of them appearing once. The material sequenced was peripheral blood or thyroid tissue (not recorded which). Source of these receptors: an adult man with Graves' disease, either hyperthyroidism or ophthalmopathy (not recorded which).

This sequence joins TRBV2 and TRBJ2-5, with D uncertain. The DNA end favors TRBJ1-2, so the J call may be wrong. Germline CDR1 is SNHLY and CDR2 is FYNNEI. The CDR3 has 12 residues. CDR3 protein: CASTAGWYGYTF. DNA for the CDR3: TGTGCCAGCACGGCAGGATGGTATGGCTACACCTTC.

CDR3 amino acids: CASSRTVESEQFF. The DNA of the CDR3 is TGTGCCAGTAGTAGGACAGTGGAGAGTGAGCAGTTCTTC. The chain recombines TRBV19 with TRBJ2-1; possible D gene TRBD1, 6 bases. Trimming stripped 4 bases from V and 9 bases from J, with 13 bases between. Germline CDR1 and CDR2: LNHDA and SQIVND (reference sequence). The CDR3 has 13 residues.

Here the CDR3 DNA reads TGTGCCACCAGTGACTCCGACAGAACTCAAGATACGCAGTATTTT. It yields the protein CATSDSDRTQDTQYF. This rearrangement joins TRBV24-1 to TRBJ2-3; a possible D gene is TRBD1 (5 bases). V was cut by 4 bases and J by 5 bases, with 15 bases left in between. This CDR3 is built from 15 residues. Germline V gives CDR1 KGHDR, CDR2 SFDVKD.

The gene calls are TRBV29-1 and TRBJ2-7; 8 positions match TRBD1. Germline CDR1 is SQVTM and CDR2 is ANQGSEA. V lost 7 bases, J lost 2 bases, and 10 bases stayed unmatched. The CDR3 is made up of 14 amino acids. The CDR3 DNA sequence: TGCAGCGGGGGACCGGGACAGGCTGCCTACGAGCAGTACTTC. Protein: CSGGPGQAAYEQYF.

The chain uses TRBV7-8 and TRBJ1-6; 8 nucleotides align to TRBD1. CDR3 length: 16 residues. CDR1 is SGHVS, CDR2 FQNEAQ, per germline. The ends lost 5 bases at V and 7 bases at J; junction bases unmatched: 10. In DNA form, the CDR3 reads TGTGCCAGCAGCCCGTGGGCCAGGGGGCGAAATTCACCCCTCCACTTT. Translation: CASSPWARGRNSPLHF.

The V and J genes are TRBV19 and TRBJ1-2; 7 bases are shared with TRBD1. The CDR3 totals 16 residues. Germline V lookup: CDR1 LNHDA, CDR2 SQIVND (reference sequence). V dropped 5 bases and J dropped 6; count of bases not matched to a gene: 15. The DNA for the CDR3 is TGTGCCAGTAGTCCCTCAGGGGGACATTCCAGTCATGGCTACACCTTC. This codes for CASSPSGGHSSHGYTF.

This clonotype was picked up a small number of times. This chain joins TRBV27 and TRBJ1-4; 9 bases map to TRBD1. V was clipped by 5 bases and J by 6 bases; unmatched bases: 7. Germline V CDR1 and CDR2: MNHEY, SMNVEV (reference sequence). The CDR3 is 15 amino acids. CDR3 amino acids: CASSLTGGRDEKLFF. The CDR3 DNA follows: TGTGCCAGCAGTCTAACAGGGGGCCGGGATGAAAAACTGTTTTTT.

This clonotype was picked up many times. This chain uses TRBV29-1 with TRBJ1-1; D is possibly TRBD1 (6 bases). V was clipped by 3 bases and J by 5 bases, with 13 bases between them. CDR1 and CDR2 from the germline V gene are SQVTM and ANQGSEA. The CDR3 runs to 13 residues. The CDR3 nucleotides read TGCAGCGTTGATGGGGGCAGGGAAACTGAAGCTTTCTTT. The encoded protein is CSVDGGRETEAFF. Together with reference TRBV29-1 and TRBJ1-1, the CDR3 gives the full variable domain: SAVISQKPSRDICQRGTSLTIQCQVDSQVTMMFWYRQQPGQSLTLIATANQGSEATYESGFVIDKFPISRPNLTFSTLTVSNMSPEDSSIYLCSVDGGRETEAFFGQGTRLTVV.

The chain recombines TRBV9 with TRBJ1-5; 9 positions agree with TRBD1. The CDR3 consists of 16 residues. V gave up 2 bases and J gave up 0 bases; unmatched junction bases: 3. Germline V gene lookup returns CDR1 SGDLS and CDR2 YYNGEE. The CDR3 here is CASSVADRGSNQPQHF. CDR3 in DNA: TGTGCCAGCAGCGTTGCGGACAGGGGTAGCAATCAGCCCCAGCATTTT.

This clonotype was seen more than once but under ten times. This chain links TRBV7-9 with TRBJ2-7; TRBD1 agrees at 7 bases. This CDR3 is built from 17 residues. Germline trimming cut 5 bases from V and 6 bases from J; bases unmatched to any gene: 19. Germline CDR1 SEHNR, CDR2 FQNEAQ (reference sequence). CDR3 nucleotides: TGTGCCAGCAGCCATTCCGGGACAGCCACAACGGCTTTCGAGCAGTACTTC. Protein sequence: CASSHSGTATTAFEQYF. Full variable domain (missing parts from reference TRBV7-9 and TRBJ2-7): DTGVSQNPRHKITKRGQNVTFRCDPISEHNRLYWYRQTLGQGPEFLTYFQNEAQLEKSRLLSDRFSAERPKGSFSTLEIQRTEQGDSAMYLCASSHSGTATTAFEQYFGPGTRLTVT.

The chain is built from TRBV2 and TRBJ1-2, with TRBD1 matching over 9 bases. CDR1 and CDR2 from the germline V gene are SNHLY and FYNNEI. The V gene end was trimmed by 4 bases and the J gene end by 4 bases; junction bases not matched to a gene: 10. The CDR3 runs 16 residues. CDR3 sequence (DNA): TGTGCCAGCAGTGCAAACAGGGGGCGCGATATCTATGGCTACACCTTC. As protein: CASSANRGRDIYGYTF.

Concerning this clonotype: A much larger clone sits a single nucleotide away, making a read error possible. The gene calls are TRBV7-2 and TRBJ2-7, with 11 bases lining up with TRBD1. CDR1 SGHTA and CDR2 FQGNSA come from the germline V gene. The CDR3 contains 16 residues. Written as DNA, the CDR3 is TGTGCCAGCAGCCGGAGACAGGGACAGGGGGACTACGAGCAGCACTTC. Residues: CASSRRQGQGDYEQHF.

The chain joins TRBV19 to TRBJ1-1; 9 nucleotides agree with TRBD1. Germline V lookup: CDR1 LNHDA, CDR2 SQIVND (reference sequence). With V trimmed by 8 bases and J by 4 bases, 14 bases remained unmatched. This CDR3 contains 16 residues. The DNA of the CDR3 is TGTGCCAGTGCAGCCGGTAACAGGGGGCGCAGCACTGAAGCTTTCTTT. This sequence encodes CASAAGNRGRSTEAFF.

This clonotype was observed a handful of times. This rearrangement joins TRBV7-9 to TRBJ1-1; D perhaps matches TRBD1 (6 bases). Trimming took 5 bases from V and 5 from J, leaving 21 bases between them. The length of the CDR3 is 16 residues. The germline V gene encodes CDR1 SEHNR and CDR2 FQNEAQ (reference sequence). DNA for the CDR3: TGTGCCAGCAGCCCAAATCCACAGGGCCTGGGGACTGAAGCTTTCTTT. Protein product: CASSPNPQGLGTEAFF.

V and J are TRBV20-1 and TRBJ1-4; D remains ambiguous. Germline V gene lookup returns CDR1 DFQATT and CDR2 SNEGSKA (reference sequence). The V end was cut by 3 bases, the J end by 10 bases, with 9 bases between. The CDR3 totals 11 residues. CDR3 DNA sequence: TGCAGTGCTAGGGGTCGGGGAAAACTGTTTTTT. It translates to CSARGRGKLFF.

This clonotype appeared many times. CDR3 coding DNA: TGCAGCGTTGCCCAGGGACGGGGCTATGGCTACACCTTC. As protein: CSVAQGRGYGYTF. The J gene is TRBJ1-2, the V gene TRBV29-1; possible D gene TRBD1, 5 bases. This CDR3 spans 13 amino acids. CDR1 and CDR2 from the germline V gene are SQVTM and ANQGSEA. The V end was cut by 4 bases, the J end by 4 bases, with 13 bases between.

The chain joins TRBV7-9 to TRBJ2-6, with no clear D. V shed 10 bases and J shed 15 bases, with 7 bases lying between them. The CDR3 extends over 8 amino acids. Germline V CDR1 and CDR2: SEHNR, FQNEAQ (reference sequence). CDR3 in amino acids: CATSDLTF. CDR3 nucleotides: TGTGCCACCAGTGACCTGACTTTC.

This clonotype showed up many times. The rearrangement joins TRBV9 to TRBJ2-2, with D unclear. V was pared by 0 bases and J by 8 bases, with 2 bases between. Germline V gene lookup returns CDR1 SGDLS and CDR2 YYNGEE. The CDR3 is 11 residues long. The CDR3 region is CASSVAGELFF. CDR3 bases: TGTGCCAGCAGCGTAGCTGGGGAGCTGTTTTTT.

This sequence joins TRBV7-9 and TRBJ2-7; weak D call: TRBD2 (5 bases). This CDR3 contains 14 residues. The germline V and J ends were trimmed by 7 bases and 4 bases, with 17 bases remaining between them. Per the germline V gene, CDR1 is SEHNR and CDR2 is FQNEAQ (reference sequence). In DNA form, the CDR3 reads TGTGCCAGCAACAATCACCCCCGAGGGTACGAGCAGTACTTC. It is translated as CASNNHPRGYEQYF.

This clonotype was seen at least ten times. CDR3: CASSTGQVTNTEAFF. The DNA for the CDR3 is TGCGCCAGCAGCACGGGACAGGTGACGAACACTGAAGCTTTCTTT. V and J are TRBV5-1 and TRBJ1-1, with 8 bases lining up with TRBD1. The CDR3 is 15 amino acids. J lost 1 base, V lost 4 bases, and 6 bases had no gene match. CDR1 and CDR2 from the germline V gene are SGHRS and YFSETQ.

This sequence joins TRBV3-1 and TRBJ2-6; D uncertain. CDR3 length equals 16 residues. Looked up from germline, CDR1 is LGHDT and CDR2 is YNNKEL (reference sequence). Trimming took off 1 base at V and 0 bases at J, with 7 bases between the two ends. The CDR3 nucleotides are TGTGCCAGCAGCCAAGGGTGGGGCTCTGGGGCCAACGTCCTGACTTTC. The encoded protein is CASSQGWGSGANVLTF.

Concerning this clonotype itself: Given the absence of the conserved phenylalanine or tryptophan at the CDR3 end, a read error is likely. The DNA is omitted, as the CDR3 cannot be located on it reliably, and the CDR3 follows TCRdb's listing. The rearrangement joins TRBV19 to TRBJ2-5; whether TRBD1, the table's D call, matches the DNA was not checked. Germline V gene sequence: CDR1 LNHDA, CDR2 SQIVND (reference sequence). The CDR3 sequence runs 9 residues, both termini included. The CDR3 loop reads CASSPYRGS.

The chain combines TRBV11-2 with TRBJ1-2; 8 bases agree with TRBD1. There are 21 residues in the CDR3. Trimming at V came to 4 bases and at J to 7 bases, leaving 29 bases not matched to a gene. Germline V lookup: CDR1 SGHAT, CDR2 FQNNGV. This chain's CDR3 is CASSSRGKDQGARIMGSGYTF. The CDR3 nucleotides read TGTGCCAGCAGCTCGCGCGGGAAAGATCAGGGGGCGCGGATCATGGGCTCTGGCTACACCTTC.

This clonotype was detected ten times or more. The J gene is TRBJ1-1, the V gene TRBV29-1; 8 bases agree with TRBD1. The CDR3 is made up of 18 amino acids. Germline CDR1 is SQVTM and CDR2 is ANQGSEA. Unmatched junction bases numbered 17, after V lost 5 bases and J lost 0 bases. CDR3 residues: CSVKPGGQDSSMNTEAFF. For the CDR3, the DNA is TGCAGCGTTAAACCTGGGGGACAGGACTCCAGCATGAACACTGAAGCTTTCTTT.

For this clonotype: A much more abundant neighbour one base away suggests this may be a read error. The chain links TRBV6-5 to TRBJ1-1; tentative D call: TRBD1 (6 bases). Trimming removed 10 bases from V and 1 base from J, with 16 bases in between. The CDR3 sequence is 14 residues long. Germline assignment: CDR1 MNHEY and CDR2 SVGAGI. CDR3 sequence reads: CAIGYGQRNTEAFF. The CDR3 DNA sequence: TGTGCCATCGGTTACGGACAGAGGAACACTGAAGCTTTCTTT.

Notes on this clonotype: One junction end disagrees with the germline gene, perhaps due to a read error. The chain employs TRBV10-3 and TRBJ2-7; 11 nucleotides agree with TRBD2. The CDR3 consists of 15 residues. The germline V gene has CDR1 ENHRY and CDR2 SYGVKD. The CDR3 here is CASSEETSGVLEQYF. Here the CDR3 DNA reads TGTGCCAGCAGTGAGGAGACTAGCGGGGTCTTAGAGCAGTACTTC.

Ten or more counts support this clonotype. The chain links TRBV19 to TRBJ1-1; a weak D match, TRBD1 (5 bases). The CDR3 consists of 15 residues. V lost 5 bases and J lost 0, with 13 bases in between. Germline CDR1 LNHDA, CDR2 SQIVND (reference sequence). The CDR3 DNA reads TGTGCCAGTAGTCGCGAGGCAGGGATGAACACTGAAGCTTTCTTT. Translating gives CASSREAGMNTEAFF.

This clonotype was counted only a few times. The V and J genes are TRBV5-1 and TRBJ1-1; 10 bases are a match to TRBD1. CDR3 length equals 15 residues. V lost 4 bases and J lost 5; bases outside the gene matches: 8. Germline lookup yields CDR1 SGHRS and CDR2 YFSETQ. DNA for the CDR3: TGCGCCAGCAGCCCGGCGAGGACAGGGGGGACTGAAGCTTTCTTT. This sequence encodes CASSPARTGGTEAFF.